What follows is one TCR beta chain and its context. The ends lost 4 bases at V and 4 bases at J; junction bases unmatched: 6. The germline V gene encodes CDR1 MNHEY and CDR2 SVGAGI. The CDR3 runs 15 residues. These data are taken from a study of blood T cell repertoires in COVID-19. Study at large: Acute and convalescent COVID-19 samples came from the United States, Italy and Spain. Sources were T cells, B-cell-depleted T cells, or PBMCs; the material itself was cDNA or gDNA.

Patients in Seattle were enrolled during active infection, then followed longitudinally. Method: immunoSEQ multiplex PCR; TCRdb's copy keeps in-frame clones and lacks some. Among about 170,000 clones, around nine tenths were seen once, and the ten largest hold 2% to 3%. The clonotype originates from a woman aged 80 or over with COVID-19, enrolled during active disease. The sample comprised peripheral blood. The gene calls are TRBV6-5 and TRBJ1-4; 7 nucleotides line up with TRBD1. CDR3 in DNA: TGTGCCAGCAGTTTGATCGGGACAGTTAATGAAAAACTGTTTTTT. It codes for CASSLIGTVNEKLFF.